The clone carrying this TCR beta chain was recorded many times. The antigen is undetermined. Time point meaning: persistent/refractory GD, antithyroid drugs over 5 years with positive TRAb. Isolated PBMC RNA provided the starting material for the TCR library. These data are taken from a study of regulatory T cells in long-lasting Graves disease. Study context: Persistent Graves' disease denoted over 5 years of antithyroid drugs plus positive TSH receptor antibodies. Study-wide findings and caveats: Sample size was small, which may have lowered accuracy. Persistent disease showed a preference for TRBV28, TRBJ1-2 and TRBJ2-5.

Assembly of TCR beta libraries relied on iRepertoire HTBI primers together with Arm-PCR of CDR3 regions. Using its own MiXCR run on the multiplex PCR reads, TCRdb lists one record per CDR3 protein. The profile shows around 460,000 distinct CDR3 sequences, about 20% of them singletons. V was pared by 6 bases and J by 3 bases, with 9 bases of the junction left unmatched. From germline, CDR1 is MDHEN and CDR2 SYDVKM. This CDR3 has 15 residues. Sequenced here: peripheral blood mononuclear cells (PBMCs), sampled when the disease was refractory, from a patient treated with antithyroid drugs. V usage is TRBV28 and J usage is TRBJ2-7; 9 bases match TRBD1. This sequence originates from a female donor with Graves disease. Written as DNA, the CDR3 is TGTGCCAGCAGCTCCCTAGGGACAGGGAGCTACGAGCAGTACTTC. Its translation: CASSSLGTGSYEQYF. Based on the CDR3 plus reference TRBV28 and TRBJ2-7, the full variable domain is DVKVTQSSRYLVKRTGEKVFLECVQDMDHENMFWYRQDPGLGLRLIYFSYDVKMKEKGDIPEGYSVSREKKERFSLILESASTNQTSMYLCASSSLGTGSYEQYFGPGTRLTVT.